Included here is one T cell receptor (beta chain) sequence, with context. Its antigen is still unknown. A much larger clonotype is one base distant, so this may be a read error. The data were taken from a study of metastatic and nonmetastatic thyroid tumors. Study as a whole: Repertoire comparisons spanned blood and tumor or nodule tissue from malignant and benign thyroid patients. Overall study results and limits: For both blood and tumor, malignant thyroid tumors reportedly showed significantly higher TCR beta diversity than benign nodules did.

From germline, CDR1 is DFQATT and CDR2 SNEGSKA (reference sequence). The CDR3 runs 13 residues. The germline V and J ends were trimmed by 4 bases and 5 bases, with 14 bases remaining between them. Until they underwent thyroid surgery, no patient had received any treatment. Authors' analysis steps: A classifier for distant metastasis in papillary thyroid cancer was constructed using CDR3 differences observed across clinicopathological groups. TCRdb ran MiXCR on the PCR reads. V and J calls and clone size were set by TCRdb, not the authors. The data contain about 20,000 clones, approximately 15% of them seen just once; the ten biggest clones take up under 11%.

This receptor was identified in a female donor with papillary thyroid cancer or a benign thyroid nodule (not recorded which). Some clones in this sample may be carry-over from other donors' samples. The V call is TRBV20-1, the J call TRBJ2-5; D is unresolved. The specimen sequenced was tumor tissue. CDR3 protein: CSANRNTDETQYF. The CDR3 bases are TGCAGTGCTAACCGGAACACCGACGAGACCCAGTACTTC.